This TCR beta chain was identified in a study of T cell responses to AZD1222 COVID-19 vaccine. Study outcomes and limitations: CD4 TCRs associated with vaccination spanned spike, dominating at 160-218 and 743-854. Close to half of spike-specific TCRs reportedly recognize unmutated variant regions. Clonal diversity was possibly underestimated, and the donors were mostly white British, with more females. Only 5 to 7 AZD1222 recipients were seropositive at baseline.

The protocol was immunoSEQ multiplex PCR, while the TCRdb copy is restricted to in-frame clones and leaves out a portion. Of 160,000 or so clones in the sample, around 93% were seen once. Trimming removed 5 bases from V and 7 bases from J, with 11 bases in between. The CDR3 has 13 residues. Germline CDR1 reads SGHTA; CDR2 reads FQGTGA. Concerning this clone: No antigen is known for it.

The source is an adult in good health. The sample was peripheral blood, taken on day 0 of AZD1222 vaccination. The chain carries TRBV7-3 and TRBJ2-2; D not resolved. In DNA, the CDR3 is TGTGCCAGCAGCCCCGTAGGCGGCGGGGAGCTGTTTTTT. Encoded protein: CASSPVGGGELFF.